These 32 T cell receptor beta chains were sequenced from one sample in a study of human T cells and chemical hapten exposure. As to time point: pre-sensitization, week 0. The treatment: therapeutic diphenylcyclopropenone sensitization with weekly scalp DPC. Via MiXCR, TCRdb re-called the RACE reads, giving one row per CDR3 protein. The table has some 90,000 distinct CDR3 sequences, roughly 8.5% seen once; the top ten hold approximately 2.4%. This sample comprised whole blood, obtained in connection with sensitization to the hapten diphenylcyclopropenone (DPC). These receptors were taken from a man between 35 and 55 years old with alopecia areata. Some clones in this sample may be carry-over from other donors' samples.

The chain uses TRBV12-3 or TRBV12-4 and TRBJ2-2; TRBD1 agrees at 7 bases. CDR3 length equals 16 residues. V lost 7 bases, J lost 5 bases, and 13 bases stayed unmatched. The CDR3: CASTRPDRVITGELFF. DNA for the CDR3: TGTGCCAGCACCCGACCCGACAGGGTAATAACCGGGGAGCTGTTTTTT.

This clonotype has just a few counts. The V and J genes are TRBV9 and TRBJ2-1; 8 bases are shared with TRBD1. CDR1 is SGDLS, CDR2 YYNGEE, per germline. V lost 7 bases, J lost 5 bases, and 11 bases stayed unmatched. The CDR3 is 15 amino acids. The CDR3 nucleotides read TGTGCCAGCGGGATCGGGCAGGGGGCCAACAATGAGCAGTTCTTC. The encoded protein is CASGIGQGANNEQFF.

This clonotype has ten or more counts. The rearrangement uses TRBV5-1 and TRBJ2-2; a weak D match, TRBD2 (6 bases). Trimming removed 5 bases from V and 2 bases from J, with 13 bases in between. This CDR3 spans 15 amino acids. CDR1 and CDR2 (germline): SGHRS, YFSETQ. Here the CDR3 reads CASRLAELNTGELFF. As DNA, the CDR3 is TGCGCCAGCAGATTAGCGGAACTAAACACCGGGGAGCTGTTTTTT. The full variable domain, in which reference TRBV5-1 and TRBJ2-2 provide the parts outside the CDR3, is KAGVTQTPRYLIKTRGQQVTLSCSPISGHRSVSWYQQTPGQGLQFLFEYFSETQRNKGNFPGRFSGRQFSNSRSEMNVSTLELGDSALYLCASRLAELNTGELFFGEGSRLTVL.

Many counts were recorded for this clonotype. The V and J genes are TRBV6-2 or TRBV6-3 and TRBJ1-1; 9 nucleotides agree with TRBD1. This CDR3 contains 18 residues. Germline assignment: CDR1 MNHEY and CDR2 SVGEGT. Losses at the gene ends were 2 bases for V and 0 bases for J; bases not matched to a gene: 10. CDR3 DNA: TGTGCCAGCAGTTACAACCGGGACAGGGCCTTGATGAACACTGAAGCTTTCTTT. Its protein product is CASSYNRDRALMNTEAFF.

The table lists this clonotype with many counts. The rearrangement uses TRBV7-3 and TRBJ2-1; D not certain. The V end lost 0 bases, the J end lost 7 bases, and 7 bases lay between the germline ends. The CDR3 spans 13 residues. Germline values: CDR1 SGHTA, CDR2 FQGTGA. CDR3 coding DNA: TGTGCCAGCAGCTTAACCTCGGTAAATGAGCAGTTCTTC. Its translation is CASSLTSVNEQFF.

This clonotype was found many times. V usage is TRBV19 and J usage is TRBJ2-6; perhaps TRBD1 as D (7 bases). The germline V gene has CDR1 LNHDA and CDR2 SQIVND (reference sequence). V was trimmed by 0 bases and J by 1 base, leaving 19 bases between them. The CDR3 consists of 20 residues. This chain's CDR3 is CASSIDRGQGVSSGANVLTF. CDR3 in DNA: TGTGCCAGTAGTATAGATCGGGGGCAGGGGGTCAGTTCTGGGGCCAACGTCCTGACTTTC.

This clonotype was found a few times. The J gene is TRBJ2-3, the V gene TRBV10-3, with D possibly TRBD2 on 6 matching bases. Germline V CDR1 and CDR2: ENHRY, SYGVKD. Trimming pared 6 bases from V and 3 bases from J, leaving 7 bases between. CDR3 length: 12 amino acids. CDR3 nucleotide sequence: TGTGCCATCAGGGAGGGGACAGATACGCAGTATTTT. Residues: CAIREGTDTQYF.

The rearrangement joins TRBV28 to TRBJ2-5, with D perhaps assigned TRBD1 or TRBD2 (6 bases each). Between the trimmed V and J ends, which lost 11 bases and 4 bases, there was a span of 14 bases. Germline V CDR1 and CDR2: MDHEN, SYDVKM. The CDR3 has 12 amino acids. The CDR3 coding sequence is TGTGCCTCCTGGGGGGCGGGAGAGACCCAGTACTTC. Its protein product is CASWGAGETQYF.

There are a few counts of this clonotype. The chain carries TRBV6-5 and TRBJ1-1, with D unresolved. The V end lost 0 bases, the J end lost 1 base, and 9 bases lay between the germline ends. CDR3 length equals 15 residues. Germline V gives CDR1 MNHEY, CDR2 SVGAGI. CDR3 DNA sequence: TGTGCCAGCAGTTACTCGGGTTACAGGAACACTGAAGCTTTCTTT. It encodes CASSYSGYRNTEAFF.

This clonotype occurred a few times. V usage is TRBV5-1 and J usage is TRBJ2-1; 7 positions match TRBD1. Germline assignment: CDR1 SGHRS and CDR2 YFSETQ. The length of the CDR3 is 12 residues. Germline trimming cut 4 bases from V and 11 bases from J; bases unmatched to any gene: 6. As DNA, the CDR3 is TGCGCCAGCAGCCCCGACAGGGATAAGCAGTTCTTC. Its protein is CASSPDRDKQFF.

The V and J genes are TRBV29-1 and TRBJ2-4; no clear D. The CDR3 is 14 amino acids. V lost 5 bases and J 0 bases, leaving 11 bases between the germline ends. From germline, CDR1 is SQVTM and CDR2 ANQGSEA. The CDR3 region has the DNA TGCAGCGTTAGGGCCACACTAGCCAAAAACATTCAGTACTTC. Amino acid sequence: CSVRATLAKNIQYF.

This clonotype occurred many times. The chain joins TRBV20-1 to TRBJ2-1; D is unresolved. The CDR3 is 19 amino acids. Germline V gene sequence: CDR1 DFQATT, CDR2 SNEGSKA (reference sequence). The germline V and J ends were trimmed by 0 bases and 3 bases, with 24 bases remaining between them. CDR3 residues: CSAREAPSRLARNYNEQFF. The CDR3 coding sequence is TGCAGTGCTAGAGAGGCCCCCAGCAGGTTGGCCCGTAACTACAATGAGCAGTTCTTC.

This clonotype was seen many times. The rearrangement uses TRBV7-2 and TRBJ2-1; 7 bases align to TRBD1. Germline V gene data show CDR1 as SGHTA and CDR2 as FQGNSA. The CDR3 sequence is 17 residues long. With 3 bases clipped from V and 6 bases from J, the junction kept 14 bases outside the gene matches. CDR3 amino acids: CASSFVEGGEGINEQFF. The CDR3 DNA follows: TGTGCCAGCAGCTTCGTCGAAGGGGGCGAGGGGATCAATGAGCAGTTCTTC.

This clonotype showed up just a few times. The chain has TRBV6-4 and TRBJ2-1; TRBD2 aligns across 9 bases. The trim removed 6 bases at V and 8 bases at J, leaving 11 bases unmatched. Germline assignment: CDR1 MRHNA and CDR2 SNTAGT. The CDR3 is 15 amino acids. CDR3 bases: TGTGCCAGCAGGCGGGAGGGGCTACTTTACGATGAGCAGTTCTTC. It codes for CASRREGLLYDEQFF.

This clonotype was found many times. The DNA for the CDR3 is TGCAGCTCAGGATATAGCGGGAGCGGAGATACGCAGTATTTT. As protein: CSSGYSGSGDTQYF. V and J are TRBV29-1 and TRBJ2-3, with 9 bases lining up with TRBD2. CDR1 and CDR2 from the germline V gene are SQVTM and ANQGSEA. This CDR3 spans 14 amino acids. The V segment lost 8 bases and the J segment 5 bases; nucleotides outside the gene matches: 11.

This clonotype was detected only a few times. The rearrangement joins TRBV20-1 to TRBJ2-1; 7 bases agree with TRBD2. Per germline, CDR1 DFQATT and CDR2 SNEGSKA (reference sequence). This CDR3 is built from 12 residues. The CDR3 sequence: CRAGRSYNEQFF. CDR3 bases: TGCAGGGCCGGGAGGTCCTACAATGAGCAGTTCTTC.

The CDR3 DNA reads TGTGCCAGCAGCCTGGGTCTCTACGAGCAGTACTTC. As protein: CASSLGLYEQYF. The chain couples TRBV28 to TRBJ2-7; no reliable D call. CDR1 is MDHEN and CDR2 is SYDVKM in the germline V gene. The CDR3 has 12 residues. Trimming removed 6 bases at V and 3 bases at J, with 9 bases between.

The chain employs TRBV5-1 and TRBJ2-3; 8 nucleotides align to TRBD2. The germline gives CDR1 SGHRS, CDR2 YFSETQ. Germline trimming cut 3 bases from V and 4 bases from J; bases unmatched to any gene: 7. CDR3 size: 15 residues. Here the CDR3 DNA reads TGCGCCAGCAGCTCCCCCGCGGGAGGAGCAGATACGCAGTATTTT. This sequence encodes CASSSPAGGADTQYF.

This clonotype was recorded a few times. This chain links TRBV29-1 with TRBJ2-7, with TRBD1 identical over 7 bases. With V trimmed by 4 bases and J by 4 bases, 7 bases remained unmatched. The CDR3 is 13 residues long. The V gene's germline CDR1 is SQVTM and CDR2 ANQGSEA. The CDR3 DNA reads as TGCAGCGTTGCACAGGGGATTAGTTACGAGCAGTACTTC. Protein: CSVAQGISYEQYF.

The gene calls are TRBV7-3 and TRBJ2-3; D gene uncertain. The V gene lost 0 bases and the J gene lost 0 bases, with 7 bases spanning the gap. This CDR3 region has 15 residues. Germline V gene sequence: CDR1 SGHTA, CDR2 FQGTGA. The CDR3 here is CASSLTRESTDTQYF. The DNA for the CDR3 is TGTGCCAGCAGCTTAACTAGGGAAAGCACAGATACGCAGTATTTT.

This clonotype was seen many times. The rearrangement uses TRBV20-1 and TRBJ2-7, with TRBD1 matching 10 bases. The CDR3 consists of 14 residues. V shed 6 bases and J 1 base; nucleotides not matched to a gene: 6. Germline V gene lookup returns CDR1 DFQATT and CDR2 SNEGSKA (reference sequence). CDR3 sequence reads: CSALRQGASYEQYF. Here the CDR3 DNA reads TGCAGTGCATTGCGACAGGGGGCTTCCTACGAGCAGTACTTC.

This clonotype was found many times. The V call is TRBV4-3, the J call TRBJ2-7, with 7 nucleotides matching TRBD1. The CDR3 is 15 amino acids. V shed 4 bases, J shed 2 bases, and the junction held 8 bases outside the gene matches. Germline V gene lookup returns CDR1 LGHNA and CDR2 YSLEER. CDR3 region: CASSPDLGQTYEQYF. CDR3 DNA: TGCGCCAGCAGCCCGGACCTGGGACAGACCTACGAGCAGTACTTC.

This clonotype has at least ten counts. The chain carries TRBV5-6 and TRBJ1-1; the match to TRBD1 covers 10 bases. Germline V gene sequence: CDR1 SGHDT, CDR2 YYEEEE. The CDR3 contains 18 residues. After removal of 2 bases from V and 6 bases from J, the junction contained 16 bases not matched to a gene. CDR3 DNA: TGTGCCAGCAGCTTAATTGGACAGGGGGGTATAGCGGGGGCTGAAGCTTTCTTT. Its translation is CASSLIGQGGIAGAEAFF.

This clonotype was detected ten times or more. The chain joins TRBV20-1 to TRBJ2-3; D ambiguous. V lost 5 bases, J lost 4 bases, and 10 bases lay in between. The CDR3 runs 12 residues. Germline V lookup: CDR1 DFQATT, CDR2 SNEGSKA (reference sequence). The CDR3 region is CSAFSKADTQYF. The CDR3 nucleotides are TGCAGTGCTTTCTCGAAGGCAGATACGCAGTATTTT.

This clonotype was detected many times. The chain uses TRBV13 and TRBJ1-1, with 7 bases lining up with TRBD1. This CDR3 contains 13 residues. Germline loops: CDR1 PRHDT, CDR2 FYEKMQ (reference sequence). Trimming took 1 base from V and 7 from J; bases not matched to a gene: 3. CDR3 sequence (DNA): TGTGCCAGCAGCTTAGAGGGGGCGAGTGAAGCTTTCTTT. It translates to CASSLEGASEAFF.

This chain joins TRBV6-5 and TRBJ2-5; TRBD2 matches 15 bases. This CDR3 comprises 19 residues. Germline lookup yields CDR1 MNHEY and CDR2 SVGAGI. V was clipped by 7 bases and J by 7 bases; unmatched bases: 19. As DNA, the CDR3 is TGTGCCAGCAAACTTACTAACGGACTAGCGGGAGGGCCCGTCCCGACCCAGTACTTC. As protein: CASKLTNGLAGGPVPTQYF.

Turning to this clonotype: This sequence may be a read error, since a much larger clone differs from it by one base. The chain couples TRBV6-1 to TRBJ2-6; 9 nucleotides match TRBD1. The germline CDR1 and CDR2 sequences are MNHNS and SASEGT. The CDR3 is made up of 17 amino acids. The CDR3 bases are TGTGCCAGCAGTGAGTGGGACAGGGAGGATGGGGCCAACGCCCTGACTTTC. Amino acids: CASSEWDREDGANALTF.

This clonotype was observed at least ten times. J is TRBJ2-7 and V is TRBV6-2 or TRBV6-3; D call uncertain. V was shortened by 6 bases and J by 7 bases, with 10 bases between the two germline ends. The germline V gene encodes CDR1 MNHEY and CDR2 SVGEGT. This CDR3 has 11 amino acids. The CDR3 region is CASSPAMEQYF. CDR3 nucleotide sequence: TGTGCCAGCAGCCCGGCGATGGAGCAGTACTTC.

The chain uses TRBV5-1 and TRBJ2-5; the D gene is possibly TRBD2 (5 bases). Per germline, CDR1 SGHRS and CDR2 YFSETQ. The CDR3 sequence is 15 residues long. The V gene lost 0 bases and the J gene lost 3 bases, with 12 bases spanning the gap. In DNA, the CDR3 is TGCGCCAGCAGCTTGGCGGCAGTCGGGGAAGAGACCCAGTACTTC. It yields the protein CASSLAAVGEETQYF.

Many counts were recorded for this clonotype. The genes are TRBV20-1 and TRBJ2-3; tentative D call: TRBD2 (5 bases). The CDR3 runs 13 residues. Trimming removed 3 bases at V and 5 bases at J, with 12 bases between. Germline CDR1 reads DFQATT; CDR2 reads SNEGSKA (reference sequence). The CDR3: CSASGVGGDTQYF. Written as DNA, the CDR3 is TGCAGTGCTAGTGGGGTTGGAGGAGATACGCAGTATTTT.

The chain combines TRBV19 with TRBJ1-4, with D perhaps matching TRBD1 (5 bases). The CDR3 sequence is 17 residues long. Germline V gives CDR1 LNHDA, CDR2 SQIVND (reference sequence). V lost 5 bases, J lost 3 bases, and 19 bases lay in between. CDR3 in DNA: TGTGCCAGTAGTCCCCGGACCCTAGGGGCTGCTAATGAAAAACTGTTTTTT. Translation: CASSPRTLGAANEKLFF.

The J gene is TRBJ2-5, the V gene TRBV4-2, with 13 bases identical to TRBD2. Trimming took 4 bases from V and 2 from J; bases not matched to a gene: 10. The length of the CDR3 is 18 residues. Germline V gene lookup returns CDR1 LGHNA and CDR2 YNFKEQ. The CDR3 DNA is TGTGCCAGCAGCCTGGGGACTAGCGGGACAATTAGACAAGAGACCCAGTACTTC. Its protein product is CASSLGTSGTIRQETQYF.